A single sample is the source of the 3 T cell receptor beta chains below, sequenced in a study of shared T cell receptors in the human thymus. This table comes from immunoSEQ multiplex PCR, and its TCRdb copy is limited to in-frame clones, with some not included. The sample includes about 660,000 clones, approximately 90% seen only once; the top ten take around 0.0099%. These data were also filed under a second study, of human thymus T cells.

Specimen: thymocytes. These receptors were obtained from a boy younger than two with a congenital heart defect.

The chain combines TRBV4-1 with TRBJ2-5; 11 nucleotides align to TRBD2. The CDR3 runs to 16 residues. V gave up 1 base and J gave up 1 base; unmatched junction bases: 2. Germline V gives CDR1 MGHRA, CDR2 YSYEKL. The chain's CDR3 is CASSQVAGGRQETQYF. Here the CDR3 DNA reads TGCGCCAGCAGCCAAGTAGCGGGAGGGCGCCAAGAGACCCAGTACTTC.

This chain connects TRBV28 to TRBJ2-7; 7 nucleotides line up with TRBD2. The J segment lost 1 base and the V segment lost 2 bases, leaving 8 bases of the junction unmatched. The CDR3 runs to 16 residues. The germline gives CDR1 MDHEN, CDR2 SYDVKM. CDR3 region: CASSLVLGEGSYEQYF. As DNA, the CDR3 is TGTGCCAGCAGTTTAGTATTAGGGGAGGGATCCTACGAGCAGTACTTC.

V usage is TRBV7-2 and J usage is TRBJ1-4; no clear D gene. Trimming pared 5 bases from V and 0 bases from J, leaving 7 bases between. CDR1 is SGHTA, CDR2 FQGNSA, per germline. The CDR3 contains 14 residues. CDR3: CASSGGPTNEKLFF. CDR3 sequence (DNA): TGTGCCAGCAGCGGCGGCCCAACTAATGAAAAACTGTTTTTT. The full variable domain, with the rest looked up from reference TRBV7-2 and TRBJ1-4, is GAGVSQSPSNKVTEKGKDVELRCDPISGHTALYWYRQSLGQGLEFLIYFQGNSAPDKSGLPSDRFSAERTGGSVSTLTIQRTQQEDSAVYLCASSGGPTNEKLFFGSGTQLSVL.